This is a list of T cell receptor beta chains from one sample in a study of cytomegalovirus exposure and HLA in healthy donors. Some clones are missing from TCRdb's copy, which holds only in-frame ones; the method was immunoSEQ multiplex PCR. There are 200,000 to 300,000 clones in the sample; 82% occur only once, and 5% to 6.5% lies in the top ten. The sample comprised PBMCs. The receptor source for this set is a woman aged 40-49 years in good health and CMV-seropositive. Each CDR3 is given with its conserved first and last residue. Fields, in order: J gene, V gene, D gene, clone size, CDR3 protein, CDR3 DNA. The D gene is left open where the match is weak. Size values are once, few and many counts, or a class for expanded clones, and some rows have none.

J: TRBJ2-6; V: TRBV19; D: NA; size: NA; CDR3: CASSIMGQAGANVLTF; DNA: TGTGCCAGTAGTATAATGGGGCAGGCTGGGGCCAACGTCCTGACTTTC
J: TRBJ2-1; V: TRBV14; D: TRBD2; size: NA; CDR3: CASSPPGLAGDLREQFF; DNA: TGTGCCAGCAGCCCCCCGGGACTAGCGGGAGACCTAAGAGAGCAGTTCTTC
J: TRBJ2-1; V: TRBV7-9; D: NA; size: NA; CDR3: CASSLWGPGYNEQFF; DNA: TGTGCCAGCAGCTTATGGGGGCCGGGGTACAATGAGCAGTTCTTC
J: TRBJ1-2; V: TRBV27; D: NA; size: NA; CDR3: CASSLRQTPVIYGYTF; DNA: TGTGCCAGCAGTTTACGACAGACTCCGGTTATCTATGGCTACACCTTC
J: TRBJ2-5; V: TRBV14; D: TRBD2; size: NA; CDR3: CASSLLAGGRETQYF; DNA: TGTGCCAGCAGCCTTCTAGCGGGGGGTCGAGAGACCCAGTACTTC
J: TRBJ2-3; V: TRBV2; D: NA; size: NA; CDR3: CASKDSTSTDTQYF; DNA: TGTGCCAGCAAAGACAGTACTAGCACAGATACGCAGTATTTT
J: TRBJ2-7; V: TRBV11-2; D: NA; size: NA; CDR3: CASSLGGGDYEQYF; DNA: TGTGCCAGCAGCTTAGGAGGGGGGGACTACGAGCAGTACTTC
J: TRBJ2-3; V: TRBV7-8; D: NA; size: once; CDR3: CASSQRSTDTQYF; DNA: TGTGCCAGCAGCCAGCGGAGCACAGATACGCAGTATTTT
J: TRBJ2-5; V: TRBV4-2; D: TRBD2; size: NA; CDR3: CASSQGGLVGETQYF; DNA: TGTGCCAGCAGCCAGGGTGGACTAGTCGGCGAGACCCAGTACTTC
J: TRBJ2-3; V: TRBV7-3; D: TRBD2; size: NA; CDR3: CASSLMETSGPCTDTQYF; DNA: TGTGCCAGCAGCTTAATGGAGACTAGCGGGCCCTGCACAGATACGCAGTATTTT
J: TRBJ2-1; V: TRBV10-3; D: TRBD2; size: NA; CDR3: CAISPSGRAGYNEQFF; DNA: TGTGCCATCTCACCTAGCGGGAGAGCGGGATACAATGAGCAGTTCTTC
J: TRBJ1-2; V: TRBV7-9; D: NA; size: NA; CDR3: CASRPPRSYGYTF; DNA: TGTGCCAGCAGGCCTCCAAGGAGTTATGGCTACACCTTC
J: TRBJ2-1; V: TRBV7-2; D: NA; size: NA; CDR3: CASSMDWAHNGDEQFF; DNA: TGTGCCAGCAGCATGGATTGGGCCCATAACGGGGATGAGCAGTTCTTC
J: TRBJ2-7; V: TRBV5-1; D: TRBD1; size: NA; CDR3: CASSYGSGGEQYF; DNA: TGCGCCAGCAGCTACGGCTCAGGGGGCGAGCAGTACTTC
J: TRBJ1-2; V: TRBV7-9; D: TRBD1; size: NA; CDR3: CASSSGDSSNF; DNA: TGTGCCAGCAGCTCCGGGGACAGCTCAAACTTC
J: TRBJ2-3; V: TRBV5-4; D: NA; size: NA; CDR3: CASSWFGGSRDTQYF; DNA: TGTGCCAGCAGCTGGTTTGGCGGGTCGAGAGATACGCAGTATTTT
J: TRBJ2-7; V: TRBV7-3; D: TRBD2; size: NA; CDR3: CASRPPGLAYEQYF; DNA: TGTGCCAGCAGGCCTCCGGGACTAGCCTACGAGCAGTACTTC
J: TRBJ1-1; V: TRBV30; D: NA; size: once; CDR3: CAWRGQANTEAFF; DNA: TGTGCCTGGAGGGGGCAGGCCAACACTGAAGCTTTCTTT
J: TRBJ2-2; V: TRBV7-3; D: NA; size: NA; CDR3: CASSIAGLNTGELFF; DNA: TGTGCCAGCAGCATAGCCGGTCTGAACACCGGGGAGCTGTTTTTT
J: TRBJ1-5; V: TRBV5-1; D: TRBD1; size: few; CDR3: CASSLRDRVNNQPQHF; DNA: TGCGCCAGCAGCTTACGGGACAGGGTGAACAATCAGCCCCAGCATTTT
J: TRBJ1-2; V: TRBV30; D: NA; size: NA; CDR3: CAWSPPSTGENYGYTF; DNA: TGTGCCTGGAGTCCTCCCTCGACAGGTGAGAACTATGGCTACACCTTC
J: TRBJ2-3; V: TRBV30; D: NA; size: NA; CDR3: CAWLRDSGTDTQYF; DNA: TGTGCCTGGTTGAGGGACTCCGGCACAGATACGCAGTATTTT
J: TRBJ1-5; V: TRBV6-1; D: NA; size: once; CDR3: CASSEDPGRRQPQHF; DNA: TGTGCCAGCAGTGAAGACCCAGGGAGGCGTCAGCCCCAGCATTTT
J: TRBJ2-1; V: TRBV6-1; D: TRBD2; size: NA; CDR3: CASSVTSGYNEQFF; DNA: TGTGCCAGCAGTGTAACTAGCGGCTACAATGAGCAGTTCTTC
J: TRBJ1-1; V: TRBV4-1; D: TRBD1; size: NA; CDR3: CASSQSQINRGARRSTEAFF; DNA: TGCGCCAGCAGCCAGAGCCAGATTAACAGGGGGGCCAGAAGGAGCACTGAAGCTTTCTTT
J: TRBJ1-1; V: TRBV9; D: NA; size: NA; CDR3: CASSVEPGGGTEAFF; DNA: TGTGCCAGCAGCGTAGAGCCGGGGGGCGGGACTGAAGCTTTCTTT
J: TRBJ1-2; V: TRBV19; D: NA; size: once; CDR3: CASSPWTENYGYTF; DNA: TGTGCCAGTAGTCCGTGGACTGAGAACTATGGCTACACCTTC
J: TRBJ1-3; V: TRBV5-6; D: NA; size: NA; CDR3: CASSFGGGAPSSGNTIYF; DNA: TGTGCCAGCAGCTTCGGAGGAGGGGCGCCTAGCTCTGGAAACACCATATATTTT
J: TRBJ2-1; V: TRBV5-1; D: NA; size: NA; CDR3: CASSLEVATNEQFF; DNA: TGCGCCAGCAGCTTGGAAGTAGCGACCAATGAGCAGTTCTTC
J: TRBJ2-6; V: TRBV5-6; D: NA; size: NA; CDR3: CASSFLYLSSGANVLTF; DNA: TGTGCCAGCAGCTTTCTGTACCTGAGCTCTGGGGCCAACGTCCTGACTTTC
J: TRBJ2-7; V: TRBV4-1; D: NA; size: NA; CDR3: CASSHGLGTPYEQYF; DNA: TGCGCCAGCAGCCACGGACTGGGGACACCCTACGAGCAGTACTTC
J: TRBJ2-7; V: TRBV5-1; D: TRBD1; size: NA; CDR3: CASSTGTGGVGEQYF; DNA: TGCGCCAGCAGCACCGGGACAGGGGGAGTGGGAGAGCAGTACTTC
J: TRBJ2-3; V: TRBV7-2; D: TRBD2; size: NA; CDR3: CASSRRGGGADTQYF; DNA: TGTGCCAGCAGCAGGCGGGGGGGAGGGGCAGATACGCAGTATTTT
J: TRBJ2-3; V: TRBV7-2; D: NA; size: NA; CDR3: CASSFTSGRTDTQYF; DNA: TGTGCCAGCAGCTTCACCAGCGGGCGCACAGATACGCAGTATTTT
J: TRBJ2-7; V: TRBV5-4; D: NA; size: once; CDR3: CASSLVVGGYEQYF; DNA: TGTGCCAGCAGCTTGGTTGTAGGGGGCTACGAGCAGTACTTC
J: TRBJ2-4; V: TRBV7-2; D: NA; size: once; CDR3: CASSSTDRAKNIQYF; DNA: TGTGCCAGCAGCTCTACCGACAGGGCCAAAAACATTCAGTACTTC
J: TRBJ2-7; V: TRBV18; D: NA; size: once; CDR3: CASSPPFREQNTYEQYF; DNA: TGTGCCAGCTCACCACCGTTCCGGGAACAGAACACCTACGAGCAGTACTTC
J: TRBJ1-2; V: TRBV11-2; D: NA; size: NA; CDR3: CASSPDRRGYTF; DNA: TGTGCCAGCAGCCCGGACAGAAGGGGCTACACCTTC
J: TRBJ1-2; V: TRBV9; D: NA; size: NA; CDR3: CASSGYGDTGNYGYTF; DNA: TGTGCCAGCAGCGGATACGGGGATACGGGCAACTATGGCTACACCTTC
J: TRBJ1-4; V: TRBV9; D: NA; size: once; CDR3: CASSAGTKNEKLFF; DNA: TGTGCCAGCAGCGCCGGGACAAAGAATGAAAAACTGTTTTTT
J: TRBJ2-2; V: TRBV30; D: TRBD2; size: NA; CDR3: CAWTSGSTGELFF; DNA: TGTGCCTGGACTAGCGGGAGCACCGGGGAGCTGTTTTTT
J: TRBJ1-5; V: TRBV11-1; D: NA; size: NA; CDR3: CASSFLREGNQPQHF; DNA: TGTGCCAGCAGCTTCCTCCGGGAGGGCAATCAGCCCCAGCATTTT
J: TRBJ2-1; V: TRBV27; D: TRBD2; size: few; CDR3: CASNRISGGPTNEQFF; DNA: TGTGCCAGCAACCGCATTAGCGGGGGGCCCACAAATGAGCAGTTCTTC
J: TRBJ1-1; V: TRBV7-2; D: TRBD1; size: once; CDR3: CASSSRTGVAFF; DNA: TGTGCCAGCAGCTCAAGGACAGGGGTGGCTTTCTTT